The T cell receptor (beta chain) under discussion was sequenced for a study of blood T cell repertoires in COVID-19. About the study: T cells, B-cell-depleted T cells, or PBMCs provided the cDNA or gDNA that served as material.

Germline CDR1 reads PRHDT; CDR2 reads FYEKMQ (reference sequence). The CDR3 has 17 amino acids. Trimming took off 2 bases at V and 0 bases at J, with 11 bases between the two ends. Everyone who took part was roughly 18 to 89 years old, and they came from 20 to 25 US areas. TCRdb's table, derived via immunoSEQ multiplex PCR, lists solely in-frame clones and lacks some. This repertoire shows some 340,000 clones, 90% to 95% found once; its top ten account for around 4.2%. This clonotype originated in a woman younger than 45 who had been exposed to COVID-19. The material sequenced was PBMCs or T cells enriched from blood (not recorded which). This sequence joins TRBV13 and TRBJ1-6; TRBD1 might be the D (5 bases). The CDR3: CASSLRRGGSYNSPLHF. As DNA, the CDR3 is TGTGCCAGCAGCTTACGCCGGGGGGGCTCCTATAATTCACCCCTCCACTTT.